The clone carrying this TCR beta chain came up a few times. No antigen is known for it. A second roughly 6 to 11 cycle PCR used barcoded and J-beta primers. TCRdb used MiXCR to reprocess the 5' RACE reads, holding one entry per CDR3 protein. The sample carries about 730,000 distinct CDR3 sequences, about 42% recorded once. The sample originates from a study of blood T cells in healthy people across ages. The study, taken as a whole, reports: Both higher diversity and more naive CD4+ cells marked long-lived donors when set against aged donors.

Peripheral blood was drawn, ten milliliters per donor. There were at least 5.5 micrograms of total RNA extracted from every sample. The V gene's germline CDR1 is MNHEY and CDR2 SVGAGI. CDR3 length equals 18 residues. Trimming removed 0 bases from V and 4 bases from J; junction bases left unmatched: 9. The TCR was taken from a woman in her sixties or seventies in good health. Material: blood. This chain connects TRBV6-5 to TRBJ2-3; 11 nucleotides line up with TRBD2. This chain's CDR3 is CASSYSLTSGGVADTQYF. DNA for the CDR3: TGTGCCAGCAGTTACTCCCTCACTAGCGGGGGAGTGGCAGATACGCAGTATTTT.